Listed below are T cell receptor beta chains from one sample, sequenced in a study of cytomegalovirus exposure and HLA in healthy donors. This table comes from immunoSEQ multiplex PCR, and its TCRdb copy is limited to in-frame clones, with some not included. The data contain some 130,000 clones, roughly nine tenths of them singletons. The source material was PBMCs. These TCRs come from a young woman in good health and CMV-seronegative. The CDR3 runs from the conserved cysteine through the conserved F or W. A D gene is named only where the DNA matches it firmly. Expanded clones get a size class; other rows say once, few or many, or leave the size out.

size: once; V: TRBV6-6; J: TRBJ1-2; D: NA; DNA: TGTGCCAGCAGCAGGGAGGGCCGTATATACTATGGCTACACCTTC; CDR3: CASSREGRIYYGYTF
size: NA; V: TRBV2; J: TRBJ2-1; D: TRBD2; DNA: TGTGCCAGCATGGGTGGCGGGGGAAAATATGAGCAGTTCTTC; CDR3: CASMGGGGKYEQFF
size: once; V: TRBV5-1; J: TRBJ2-2; D: NA; DNA: TGCGCCAGCAGCTTGGGAGGCAGGGCCACCGGGGAGCTGTTTTTT; CDR3: CASSLGGRATGELFF
size: NA; V: TRBV19; J: TRBJ2-5; D: TRBD1; DNA: TGTGCCAGTAATTCTGGCCCAGGGACAGGACAAGAGACCCAGTACTTC; CDR3: CASNSGPGTGQETQYF
size: NA; V: TRBV5-8; J: TRBJ1-1; D: NA; DNA: TGTGCCAGCAGCTTTAGGGGGACCGTGGGGGTCCCCAGAAGGACTGAAGCTTTCTTT; CDR3: CASSFRGTVGVPRRTEAFF
size: NA; V: TRBV18; J: TRBJ1-4; D: TRBD1; DNA: TGTGCCAGCTCGGAAAGACAGGGGGCTAGAGAAAAACTGTTTTTT; CDR3: CASSERQGAREKLFF
size: NA; V: TRBV4-2; J: TRBJ1-5; D: NA; DNA: TGTGCCAGCAGCCCCCAAACATCTAGCAATCAGCCCCAGCATTTT; CDR3: CASSPQTSSNQPQHF
size: NA; V: TRBV6-6; J: TRBJ2-2; D: TRBD2; DNA: TGTGCCAGCAGTTATGCGGCGGGGGGTCTCACCGGGGAGCTGTTTTTT; CDR3: CASSYAAGGLTGELFF
size: NA; V: TRBV6-5; J: TRBJ2-1; D: NA; DNA: TGTGCCAGCAGCCGAGGACAGGAGCAGTTCTTC; CDR3: CASSRGQEQFF
size: NA; V: TRBV29-1; J: TRBJ2-1; D: TRBD2; DNA: TGCAGCGTCGGCCCGGGACTAGCGAACGATGAGCAGTTCTTC; CDR3: CSVGPGLANDEQFF
size: NA; V: TRBV13; J: TRBJ1-5; D: TRBD1; DNA: TGTGCCAGCAGCTCATATGGGGACAGGGGTCAGCCCCAGCATTTT; CDR3: CASSSYGDRGQPQHF
size: NA; V: TRBV5-5; J: TRBJ1-2; D: NA; DNA: TGTGCCAGCAGCTCCGAACAGGGTTGGAACTATGGCTACACCTTC; CDR3: CASSSEQGWNYGYTF
size: NA; V: TRBV4-1; J: TRBJ2-6; D: NA; DNA: TGCGCCAGCAGCCAGGACTACAGGATCGGAGCCAACGTCCTGACTTTC; CDR3: CASSQDYRIGANVLTF
size: NA; V: TRBV13; J: TRBJ2-1; D: TRBD2; DNA: TGTGCCAGCAGCCTACCTGGACTAGCGGGTACCCGGGAGCAGTTCTTC; CDR3: CASSLPGLAGTREQFF
size: once; V: TRBV5-1; J: TRBJ1-2; D: NA; DNA: TGCGCCAGCAGCCCTGGGGCCCGCCGGGCTAACTATGGCTACACCTTC; CDR3: CASSPGARRANYGYTF
size: once; V: TRBV9; J: TRBJ2-7; D: TRBD1; DNA: TGTGCCAGCAGCGCCGGGGGACAGGGCAACTACGAGCAGTACTTC; CDR3: CASSAGGQGNYEQYF
size: once; V: TRBV9; J: TRBJ2-7; D: TRBD1; DNA: TGTGCCAGCAGCGCATCCTTCAAGACAGGGTACTCCTACGAGCAGTACTTC; CDR3: CASSASFKTGYSYEQYF
size: NA; V: TRBV10-3; J: TRBJ1-1; D: NA; DNA: TGTGCCATCAGGAGCCAGGGTGACACTGAAGCTTTCTTT; CDR3: CAIRSQGDTEAFF
size: once; V: TRBV20-1; J: TRBJ1-2; D: NA; DNA: TGCAGTGCGGTAGACTATGGCTACACCTTC; CDR3: CSAVDYGYTF
size: once; V: TRBV6-5; J: TRBJ1-1; D: TRBD1; DNA: TGTGCCAGCGGACAGGGGGCTGAAGCTTTCTTT; CDR3: CASGQGAEAFF
size: NA; V: TRBV19; J: TRBJ1-5; D: NA; DNA: TGTGCCAGTAGTATTGCATCCCGCGGCAATCAGCCCCAGCATTTT; CDR3: CASSIASRGNQPQHF
size: NA; V: TRBV4-1; J: TRBJ1-1; D: TRBD1; DNA: TGCGCCAGCAGCCAAGGGGACAGGGCTAACACTGAAGCTTTCTTT; CDR3: CASSQGDRANTEAFF
size: NA; V: TRBV9; J: TRBJ2-2; D: TRBD2; DNA: TGTGCCAGCAGCGCGCCTCTAGCGGGGGGGCCCGGGGAGCTGTTTTTT; CDR3: CASSAPLAGGPGELFF
size: once; V: TRBV4-1; J: TRBJ2-1; D: NA; DNA: TGCGCCAGCAGCCAAGTAGACATGATGTCCTACAATGAGCAGTTCTTC; CDR3: CASSQVDMMSYNEQFF
size: NA; V: TRBV6-1; J: TRBJ2-5; D: TRBD2; DNA: TGTGCCAGCAATCTAATAGCGGGGACTAAAGAGACCCAGTACTTC; CDR3: CASNLIAGTKETQYF
size: NA; V: TRBV5-4; J: TRBJ1-2; D: NA; DNA: TGTGCCAGCAGCTTGGGATATGTAGAGGGCCGGGATGGCTACACCTTC; CDR3: CASSLGYVEGRDGYTF
size: NA; V: TRBV29-1; J: TRBJ2-3; D: TRBD1; DNA: TGCAGCGTTGAAGGAGTCGGGTCGGGACAGGGGGCTGGCACAGATACGCAGTATTTT; CDR3: CSVEGVGSGQGAGTDTQYF
size: NA; V: TRBV5-1; J: TRBJ2-1; D: NA; DNA: TGCGCCAGCAGCTTGCCGGCGGGGAATTACAATGAGCAGTTCTTC; CDR3: CASSLPAGNYNEQFF
size: once; V: TRBV5-1; J: TRBJ1-6; D: NA; DNA: TGCGCCAGCAGCTCAACGGGGGGCTCCAATACACCCCTCCACTTT; CDR3: CASSSTGGSNTPLHF
size: once; V: TRBV20-1; J: TRBJ1-2; D: NA; DNA: TGCAGAGCGGCCTCGGACGGGGGCTACACCTTC; CDR3: CRAASDGGYTF